The 27 T cell receptor beta chains presented below share a single source sample, sequenced in a study of breast tumors, draining lymph nodes, adjacent tissues. TCRdb recomputed calls from the multiplex PCR reads with MiXCR, one row per CDR3 protein. The repertoire holds over 200,000 distinct CDR3 sequences, with about a third as singletons. Axillary draining lymph nodes of breast cancer patients supplied the node samples. Sequenced input: axillary lymph node tissue. These receptors all come from a female donor with breast cancer. Some clones in this sample may be carry-over from other donors' samples.

This clonotype was found many times. CDR3 nucleotides: TGTGCCAGCAGTTTATTTGGTCCGGGACAGATATACTTC. This gives the protein CASSLFGPGQIYF. The chain links TRBV28 to TRBJ2-7; 7 nucleotides line up with TRBD1. The CDR3 has 13 amino acids. J lost 13 bases, V lost 1 base, and 10 bases had no gene match. CDR1 is MDHEN, CDR2 SYDVKM, per germline.

This clonotype appeared many times. In nucleotides, the CDR3 is TGTGCCAGCAGCCGGGGGTTAGCGGGACCAAACACCGGGGAGCTGTTTTTT. It translates to CASSRGLAGPNTGELFF. This chain joins TRBV7-3 and TRBJ2-2; 8 bases are a match to TRBD2. The V gene end was trimmed by 5 bases and the J gene end by 2 bases; junction bases not matched to a gene: 10. Germline values: CDR1 SGHTA, CDR2 FQGTGA. This CDR3 comprises 17 residues.

The chain carries TRBV6-1 and TRBJ2-5, with D tentatively TRBD1 (5 bases). There are 15 residues in the CDR3. The germline V and J ends were trimmed by 5 bases and 7 bases, with 20 bases remaining between them. Germline-derived CDR1 and CDR2 are MNHNS and SASEGT. The CDR3, as DNA: TGTGCCAGCAGTCACTCGATGAACAGCCAGGGGACCCAGTACTTC. It codes for CASSHSMNSQGTQYF.

This clonotype was recorded at least ten times. V gene TRBV14 combines with J gene TRBJ2-5; D might be TRBD1 (5 bases). Trimming took off 1 base at V and 4 bases at J, with 13 bases between the two ends. Looked up from germline, CDR1 is SGHDN and CDR2 is FVKESK. CDR3 length equals 15 residues. The CDR3 bases are TGTGCCAGCAGCCAAGCCAGGGCTACTGGAGAGACCCAGTACTTC. Residues: CASSQARATGETQYF.

At least ten counts were recorded for this clonotype. The chain has TRBV6-2 or TRBV6-3 and TRBJ2-7; 9 bases line up with TRBD1. This CDR3 is 17 amino acids long. Germline CDR1 MNHEY, CDR2 SVGEGT. The V segment lost 10 bases and the J segment 4 bases; nucleotides outside the gene matches: 20. CDR3 protein: CANLLTSIRDRVYEQYF. The CDR3 DNA reads as TGTGCCAACCTCCTTACCTCTATCCGGGACAGGGTATACGAGCAGTACTTC.

V is TRBV6-6 and J is TRBJ2-1; 12 nucleotides match TRBD2. Trimming took 5 bases from V and 9 from J; bases not matched to a gene: 5. This CDR3 has 14 amino acids. CDR1 is MNHNY, CDR2 SVGAGI, per germline (reference sequence). The CDR3 reads CASSRLAGDGEQFF. DNA of the CDR3: TGTGCCAGCAGTCGACTAGCGGGAGATGGTGAGCAGTTCTTC.

On this clonotype: A read error may produce the germline difference seen at one junction end. The V gene is TRBV2, the J gene TRBJ2-3; TRBD2 agrees at 8 bases. Germline V gives CDR1 SNHLY, CDR2 FYNNEI. The CDR3 is 15 residues long. The CDR3 bases are TGTGCCGGCAGTGAACCGGGGGGGCACACAGATACGCAGTATTTT. Its protein is CAGSEPGGHTDTQYF.

This clonotype was detected many times. The CDR3 here is CASSIQLAGGRYEQYF. CDR3 DNA: TGTGCCAGCAGTATACAACTAGCGGGAGGGAGGTACGAGCAGTACTTC. The V gene is TRBV6-5, the J gene TRBJ2-7; 13 nucleotides match TRBD2. J gave up 4 bases and V 5 bases, and 8 bases lay outside the gene matches. The CDR3 extends over 16 amino acids. Germline loops: CDR1 MNHEY, CDR2 SVGAGI.

This clonotype was counted many times. CDR3 sequence: CASSQFSGRDNEQFF. CDR3 sequence (DNA): TGTGCCAGCAGCCAGTTTAGCGGGAGGGATAATGAGCAGTTCTTC. The chain employs TRBV4-2 and TRBJ2-1, with TRBD2 matching over 11 bases. The junction had 5 bases not matched to a gene; V was cut back by 3 bases and J by 7 bases. Germline V gene sequence: CDR1 LGHNA, CDR2 YNFKEQ. The CDR3 has 15 residues.

On this clonotype: A clone one base away is much larger, so this may be a read error. The chain combines TRBV12-3 or TRBV12-4 with TRBJ2-1, with D possibly TRBD2 on 5 matching bases. CDR3 size: 17 residues. V was shortened by 3 bases and J by 0 bases, with 15 bases between the two germline ends. CDR3 amino acids: CASSFALASPSYNEQFF. The CDR3 region has the DNA TGTGCCAGCAGTTTCGCGTTAGCGTCACCCTCCTACAATGAGCAGTTCTTC.

The sample holds a few counts of this clonotype. CDR3 nucleotides: TGTGCCACCAGCAGTGGGACAGGGTATAGGGCTTTCTTT. It specifies CATSSGTGYRAFF. This chain connects TRBV15 to TRBJ1-1; 9 bases map to TRBD1. This CDR3 has 13 residues. The V gene's germline CDR1 is LNHNV and CDR2 YYDKDF (reference sequence). Trimming removed 3 bases from V and 11 bases from J; junction bases left unmatched: 7.

This chain joins TRBV2 and TRBJ1-2; a possible D gene is TRBD1 (6 bases). There are 15 residues in the CDR3. Germline CDR1 and CDR2: SNHLY and FYNNEI. Trimming took 1 base from V and 2 from J, leaving 11 bases between them. The CDR3 protein is CASSEGGGRNYGYTF. The CDR3 DNA sequence: TGTGCCAGCAGTGAAGGTGGGGGGCGCAACTATGGCTACACCTTC.

The table lists this clonotype with many counts. V gene TRBV5-1 combines with J gene TRBJ2-7; 9 positions agree with TRBD1. V was clipped by 3 bases and J by 5 bases; unmatched bases: 9. The length of the CDR3 is 15 residues. Germline CDR1 reads SGHRS; CDR2 reads YFSETQ. CDR3 coding DNA: TGCGCCAGCAGCTCCGGGGACAGGGCGAGAAACGAGCAGTACTTC. This codes for CASSSGDRARNEQYF.

A few counts support this clonotype. A much larger clone sits a single nucleotide away, making a read error possible. The rearrangement joins TRBV14 to TRBJ2-1, with D perhaps TRBD1 or TRBD2 (5 bases each). Germline V gene sequence: CDR1 SGHDN, CDR2 FVKESK. The CDR3 is made up of 15 amino acids. The CDR3 nucleotides are TGTGCCAGCAGCCAGGGACCTTATCGGGGCAATGAGCCGTTCTTC. This encodes CASSQGPYRGNEPFF.

The rearrangement uses TRBV20-1 and TRBJ2-1; the D gene is possibly TRBD2 (5 bases). Germline lookup yields CDR1 DFQATT and CDR2 SNEGSKA (reference sequence). Trimming removed 3 bases at V and 6 bases at J, with 18 bases between. This CDR3 region has 15 residues. CDR3 residues: CSASSRGRYANEQFF. The CDR3 coding sequence is TGCAGTGCTAGTAGCCGGGGAAGGTATGCCAATGAGCAGTTCTTC.

With respect to this clonotype: At one boundary the junction diverges from the germline segment, which might be a read error. J is TRBJ2-2 and V is TRBV6-6; D is uncertain. Germline CDR1 and CDR2: MNHNY and SVGAGI (reference sequence). This CDR3 is 17 amino acids long. In DNA form, the CDR3 reads TGTGCCAGCAGTCACTCGTCGGCGGTAGAGAACACCGGGGAGCTGTTTTTT. Its translation is CASSHSSAVENTGELFF.

This clonotype came up a few times. This sequence may be a read error, since a much larger clone differs from it by one base. V and J are TRBV5-1 and TRBJ1-5, with 7 bases matching TRBD1. Per the germline V gene, CDR1 is SGHRS and CDR2 is YFSETQ. The CDR3 extends over 14 amino acids. The CDR3: CASSPSDRNHPQHF. Here the CDR3 DNA reads TGCGCCAGCAGCCCCTCGGACAGGAATCACCCCCAGCATTTT.

This clonotype occurred many times. V is TRBV7-2 and J is TRBJ2-3; D call uncertain. This CDR3 has 15 residues. V lost 5 bases and J lost 0, with 12 bases in between. CDR1 is SGHTA and CDR2 is FQGNSA in the germline V gene. The CDR3 is CASSPGAISTDTQYF. The CDR3 DNA reads TGTGCCAGCAGCCCGGGCGCGATTAGCACAGATACGCAGTATTTT.

This clonotype was seen at least ten times. The V and J genes are TRBV28 and TRBJ2-7, with 7 bases identical to TRBD1. CDR1 and CDR2 from the germline V gene are MDHEN and SYDVKM. This CDR3 region has 13 residues. Unmatched junction bases numbered 4, after V lost 3 bases and J lost 5 bases. DNA of the CDR3: TGTGCCAGCAGTTTCCTGACAGGGCACGAGCAGTACTTC. Translation: CASSFLTGHEQYF. Supplemented by reference TRBV28 and TRBJ2-7, the full variable domain reads DVKVTQSSRYLVKRTGEKVFLECVQDMDHENMFWYRQDPGLGLRLIYFSYDVKMKEKGDIPEGYSVSREKKERFSLILESASTNQTSMYLCASSFLTGHEQYFGPGTRLTVT.

With regard to this clonotype: At one end the junction does not follow the germline gene, possibly because of a read error. CDR3 bases: TGCGCCAGCAGCTTAGACCGGGCAGATACGCAGTATTTT. Amino acids: CASSLDRADTQYF. The chain recombines TRBV7-6 with TRBJ2-3, with D uncertain. The CDR3 runs 13 residues. CDR1 is SGHVS and CDR2 is FNYEAQ in the germline V gene.

In its sample, this clonotype was seen many times. V gene TRBV12-3 or TRBV12-4 combines with J gene TRBJ2-5; a possible D gene is TRBD2 (6 bases). This CDR3 has 12 residues. V gave up 4 bases and J gave up 5 bases, with 8 bases separating them. In DNA form, the CDR3 reads TGTGCCAGCAGTTCCGGAGGGGAGACCCAGTACTTC. Translation gives CASSSGGETQYF.

In this sample, this clonotype turned up many times. The chain couples TRBV30 to TRBJ2-2, with 7 bases aligning to TRBD2. CDR1 and CDR2 from the germline V gene are GTSNPN and SVGIG (reference sequence). This CDR3 is built from 13 residues. V was pared by 4 bases and J by 2 bases, with 1 base of the junction left unmatched. The CDR3 loop reads CAWTSGNTGELFF. In DNA form, the CDR3 reads TGTGCCTGGACTAGCGGCAACACCGGGGAGCTGTTTTTT.

This clonotype appeared many times. J is TRBJ2-7 and V is TRBV25-1; 10 bases are shared with TRBD2. Trimming removed 7 bases from V and 9 bases from J; junction bases left unmatched: 3. The CDR3 is 11 amino acids. Germline V gene lookup returns CDR1 MGHDK and CDR2 SYGVNS. The CDR3 nucleotides are TGTGCCAGCACCGGGACTAGCGCGCAGTACTTC. Encoded protein: CASTGTSAQYF.

This clonotype was picked up many times. The chain has TRBV3-1 and TRBJ2-1; D is unresolved. The CDR3 totals 13 residues. V lost 1 base and J 9 bases, leaving 10 bases between the germline ends. Germline V lookup: CDR1 LGHDT, CDR2 YNNKEL (reference sequence). CDR3 sequence: CASSQGKGFEQFF. The CDR3 bases are TGTGCCAGCAGCCAAGGTAAAGGGTTTGAGCAGTTCTTC.

The rearrangement links TRBV16 to TRBJ2-2; possibly TRBD1 or TRBD2 for D (5 bases each). Germline V gene data show CDR1 as KGHSY and CDR2 as FQNENV. The germline V and J ends were trimmed by 6 bases and 4 bases, with 15 bases remaining between them. The CDR3 is 15 amino acids. DNA for the CDR3: TGTGCCAGCAGTCCTCTCGGGACCGGCACCGGGGAGCTGTTTTTT. This sequence encodes CASSPLGTGTGELFF.

This clonotype has at least ten counts. The CDR3 region is CASSQGQIAGVRNEQFF. CDR3 nucleotide sequence: TGCGCCAGCAGCCAAGGGCAGATAGCGGGAGTCAGAAATGAGCAGTTCTTC. The J gene is TRBJ2-1, the V gene TRBV4-1; 9 nucleotides match TRBD2. CDR3 length: 17 amino acids. With 1 base clipped from V and 7 bases from J, the junction kept 11 bases outside the gene matches. Germline V gene lookup returns CDR1 MGHRA and CDR2 YSYEKL.

V and J are TRBV7-9 and TRBJ1-1; D perhaps matches TRBD1 (6 bases). Germline V CDR1 and CDR2: SEHNR, FQNEAQ (reference sequence). The CDR3 totals 13 residues. Trimming left V 1 base short and J 4 bases short, with 7 bases between. CDR3: CASSLEGGTEAFF. The CDR3 DNA follows: TGTGCCAGCAGCTTAGAGGGGGGCACTGAAGCTTTCTTT. The complete variable domain, with remaining parts taken from reference TRBV7-9 and TRBJ1-1, reads DTGVSQNPRHKITKRGQNVTFRCDPISEHNRLYWYRQTLGQGPEFLTYFQNEAQLEKSRLLSDRFSAERPKGSFSTLEIQRTEQGDSAMYLCASSLEGGTEAFFGQGTRLTVV.